These 20 T cell receptor beta chains were sequenced from one sample in a study of blood T cells in healthy people across ages. Together with a sample-barcoded 5' primer, a J-beta primer mix was included in a second PCR lasting about 7 to 11 cycles. Using its own MiXCR run on the 5' RACE reads, TCRdb lists one record per CDR3 protein. The sample lists some 760,000 distinct CDR3 sequences, 25% occurring once. These same records also appear under a second study, on T cells of mothers and their children.

The sample consisted of blood. The receptors come from a boy between 10 and 17 years old in good health.

In this sample, this clonotype turned up a few times. The chain joins TRBV7-9 to TRBJ2-1; 10 bases map to TRBD1. CDR1 is SEHNR, CDR2 FQNEAQ, per germline (reference sequence). V was pared by 1 base and J by 8 bases, with 11 bases of the junction left unmatched. This CDR3 is 17 amino acids long. CDR3 in DNA: TGTGCCAGCAGCTTAGATCCGGGACAGGGGCTCAGGGATGAGCAGTTCTTC. It encodes CASSLDPGQGLRDEQFF. Looking up the rest from reference TRBV7-9 and TRBJ2-1 gives the full variable domain: DTGVSQNPRHKITKRGQNVTFRCDPISEHNRLYWYRQTLGQGPEFLTYFQNEAQLEKSRLLSDRFSAERPKGSFSTLEIQRTEQGDSAMYLCASSLDPGQGLRDEQFFGPGTRLTVL.

In this sample, this clonotype turned up a few times. V usage is TRBV18 and J usage is TRBJ2-5, with 9 bases aligning to TRBD2. This CDR3 contains 14 residues. The junction had 3 bases not matched to a gene; V was cut back by 3 bases and J by 4 bases. In germline, CDR1 is KGHSH, CDR2 LQKENI. CDR3: CASSPGTSRETQYF. Written as DNA, the CDR3 is TGTGCCAGCTCACCTGGGACTAGCAGAGAGACCCAGTACTTC. Full variable domain (outside the CDR3, taken from reference TRBV18 and TRBJ2-5): NAGVMQNPRHLVRRRGQEARLRCSPMKGHSHVYWYRQLPEEGLKFMVYLQKENIIDESGMPKERFSAEFPKEGPSILRIQQVVRGDSAAYFCASSPGTSRETQYFGPGTRLLVL.

The chain employs TRBV13 and TRBJ2-5; D gene uncertain. V was clipped by 2 bases and J by 2 bases, with 12 bases between them. Germline CDR1 is PRHDT and CDR2 is FYEKMQ (reference sequence). This CDR3 contains 15 residues. For the CDR3, the DNA is TGTGCCAGCAGCTTAATGGGTGCCGCACAAGAGACCCAGTACTTC. Residues: CASSLMGAAQETQYF.

This clonotype was found many times. The chain carries TRBV28 and TRBJ2-7; D is ambiguous. CDR3 length: 13 amino acids. CDR1 and CDR2 (germline): MDHEN, SYDVKM. V gave up 5 bases and J gave up 0 bases, with 8 bases separating them. This chain's CDR3 is CASSPLSSYEQYF. CDR3 coding DNA: TGTGCCAGCAGTCCCCTAAGCTCCTACGAGCAGTACTTC.

This clonotype turned up a few times. This chain joins TRBV4-1 and TRBJ2-7; 14 positions agree with TRBD2. This CDR3 contains 15 residues. The ends lost 5 bases at V and 6 bases at J; junction bases unmatched: 6. Per the germline V gene, CDR1 is MGHRA and CDR2 is YSYEKL. CDR3 in amino acids: CASSEGLAGVIEQYF. Here the CDR3 DNA reads TGCGCCAGCAGCGAGGGACTAGCGGGAGTGATCGAGCAGTACTTC.

This chain links TRBV18 with TRBJ1-3; D is unclear. V lost 2 bases and J lost 5, with 10 bases in between. Germline CDR1 is KGHSH and CDR2 is LQKENI. CDR3 length equals 14 residues. CDR3: CASSPIIRRNTIYF. The CDR3 nucleotides read TGTGCCAGCTCACCAATTATACGGAGAAACACCATATATTTT.

V is TRBV29-1 and J is TRBJ2-3, with D perhaps assigned TRBD1 or TRBD2 (6 bases each). This CDR3 is 15 amino acids long. Germline CDR1 and CDR2: SQVTM and ANQGSEA. Trimming pared 7 bases from V and 0 bases from J, leaving 17 bases between. The CDR3 loop is CSAVKRGPSTDTQYF. In DNA, the CDR3 is TGCAGCGCGGTAAAACGGGGGCCGAGCACAGATACGCAGTATTTT.

V usage is TRBV12-3 or TRBV12-4 and J usage is TRBJ2-7; TRBD2 is a possible D gene (5 bases). The CDR3 has 12 residues. V lost 5 bases and J lost 5, with 10 bases in between. CDR3 sequence reads: CASSQGLNEQYF. CDR3 bases: TGTGCCAGCAGTCAAGGACTGAACGAGCAGTACTTC.

The table lists this clonotype with a few counts. This sequence joins TRBV12-3 or TRBV12-4 and TRBJ1-1, with D unclear. Trimming pared 3 bases from V and 4 bases from J, leaving 6 bases between. This CDR3 has 12 amino acids. The CDR3 sequence is CASSLPITEAFF. Here the CDR3 DNA reads TGTGCCAGCAGTTTGCCCATCACTGAAGCTTTCTTT.

This clonotype was counted between two and nine times. This chain uses TRBV20-1 with TRBJ2-7; 7 nucleotides line up with TRBD1. Germline V gene lookup returns CDR1 DFQATT and CDR2 SNEGSKA (reference sequence). V shed 6 bases and J 0 bases; nucleotides not matched to a gene: 5. This CDR3 has 13 amino acids. The CDR3 DNA is TGCAGTGCCAGGGACAGCAGCTCCTACGAGCAGTACTTC. Its protein is CSARDSSSYEQYF.

The chain links TRBV12-3 or TRBV12-4 to TRBJ2-5, with TRBD2 identical over 8 bases. CDR3 length equals 12 residues. With V trimmed by 4 bases and J by 11 bases, 6 bases remained unmatched. The CDR3 DNA is TGTGCCAGCAGTTCACGGGGGACTAGGCAGTACTTC. Translating gives CASSSRGTRQYF.

This chain uses TRBV29-1 with TRBJ2-3; TRBD2 matches at 11 bases. With V trimmed by 4 bases and J by 4 bases, 7 bases remained unmatched. The CDR3 sequence is 15 residues long. The germline V gene has CDR1 SQVTM and CDR2 ANQGSEA. In nucleotides, the CDR3 is TGCAGCGTTGTGGGGCTAGCGGGAGGCGCAGATACGCAGTATTTT. Translating it yields CSVVGLAGGADTQYF.

The chain links TRBV11-2 to TRBJ2-5, with 8 bases identical to TRBD1. Judging by the DNA end, TRBJ2-1 fits better; the J call may be wrong. The CDR3 length is 17 residues. Looked up from germline, CDR1 is SGHAT and CDR2 is FQNNGV. The CDR3 sequence is CASSLAPVGQGINEQFF. CDR3 sequence (DNA): TGTGCCAGCAGCTTAGCTCCAGTTGGACAGGGAATAAATGAGCAGTTCTTC.

This chain joins TRBV19 and TRBJ1-6; 7 bases are a match to TRBD1. CDR1 is LNHDA, CDR2 SQIVND, per germline (reference sequence). Trimming removed 4 bases from V and 10 bases from J; junction bases left unmatched: 7. The CDR3 runs to 14 residues. DNA for the CDR3: TGTGCCAGTAGTACAGAGGGGGCAAGCTCACCCCTCCACTTT. Protein product: CASSTEGASSPLHF.

This clonotype was picked up a small number of times. The genes are TRBV20-1 and TRBJ2-4; TRBD1 aligns across 7 bases. From germline, CDR1 is DFQATT and CDR2 SNEGSKA (reference sequence). This CDR3 has 13 residues. With 6 bases clipped from V and 4 bases from J, the junction kept 6 bases outside the gene matches. The chain's CDR3 is CSALRQGKNIQYF. In nucleotides, the CDR3 is TGCAGTGCCCTTCGACAGGGTAAAAACATTCAGTACTTC.

The chain combines TRBV5-1 with TRBJ2-3; possibly TRBD2 for D (6 bases). CDR1 is SGHRS and CDR2 is YFSETQ in the germline V gene. The CDR3 runs 15 residues. Trimming stripped 4 bases from V and 2 bases from J, with 14 bases between. This CDR3 reads CASSPGEYTTDTQYF. The CDR3 DNA reads as TGCGCCAGCAGCCCGGGGGAGTACACCACAGATACGCAGTATTTT.

In this sample, this clonotype turned up many times. V gene TRBV7-9 combines with J gene TRBJ1-2; maybe TRBD1 (6 bases). Germline V gene lookup returns CDR1 SEHNR and CDR2 FQNEAQ (reference sequence). CDR3 size: 15 residues. V gave up 3 bases and J gave up 2 bases, with 13 bases separating them. The CDR3 DNA sequence: TGTGCCAGCAGCTTTATAGACAGGATGAACTATGGCTACACCTTC. It yields the protein CASSFIDRMNYGYTF. The whole variable domain, remainder taken from reference TRBV7-9 and TRBJ1-2, is DTGVSQNPRHKITKRGQNVTFRCDPISEHNRLYWYRQTLGQGPEFLTYFQNEAQLEKSRLLSDRFSAERPKGSFSTLEIQRTEQGDSAMYLCASSFIDRMNYGYTFGSGTRLTVV.

The chain has TRBV11-2 and TRBJ2-7; 7 nucleotides line up with TRBD2. The ends lost 5 bases at V and 2 bases at J; junction bases unmatched: 6. This CDR3 is built from 14 residues. The V gene's germline CDR1 is SGHAT and CDR2 FQNNGV. The CDR3 nucleotides are TGTGCCAGCAGCCGAGACAGCGGGGCCTACGAGCAGTACTTC. As protein: CASSRDSGAYEQYF.

This clonotype appeared a few times. The rearrangement joins TRBV15 to TRBJ1-5, with a possible D match to TRBD1 (6 bases). Trimming pared 1 base from V and 3 bases from J, leaving 10 bases between. Germline-derived CDR1 and CDR2 are LNHNV and YYDKDF (reference sequence). The CDR3 contains 15 residues. In DNA, the CDR3 is TGTGCCACCAGCAGAGGACAGGTAAACAATCAGCCCCAGCATTTT. Translated: CATSRGQVNNQPQHF.

The sample holds a few counts of this clonotype. The chain has TRBV5-4 and TRBJ1-1; no clear D. The CDR3 extends over 16 amino acids. CDR1 is SGHNT and CDR2 is YYREEE in the germline V gene (reference sequence). Trimming pared 5 bases from V and 0 bases from J, leaving 17 bases between. CDR3 DNA: TGTGCCAGCAGTCTGGACGCTGGGGTAATGAACACTGAAGCTTTCTTT. Translation: CASSLDAGVMNTEAFF. The full variable domain, its missing parts supplied by reference TRBV5-4 and TRBJ1-1, is ETGVTQSPTHLIKTRGQQVTLRCSSQSGHNTVSWYQQALGQGPQFIFQYYREEENGRGNFPPRFSGLQFPNYSSELNVNALELDDSALYLCASSLDAGVMNTEAFFGQGTRLTVV.